Following are 20 T cell receptor beta chains from one sample sequenced in a study of T cells in Graves' hyperthyroidism and ophthalmopathy. The TCR beta CDR3 regions underwent amplification using RNA transcripts as the source. The TCR CDR3 was amplified in a first-round RT-PCR using the HTBI primer set. TCRdb processed the multiplex PCR reads anew with MiXCR; each CDR3 protein has one entry. This sample has about 600,000 distinct CDR3 sequences, with approximately 15% found just once. Sequenced sample: blood. These receptors were taken from a woman aged 45 to 65 with Graves' ophthalmopathy.

This clonotype was seen at least ten times. CDR3 in DNA: TGTGCCAGCAGCACAAACATTATCGAGCAGTACTTC. It encodes CASSTNIIEQYF. The genes are TRBV7-2 and TRBJ2-7; no firm D call. This CDR3 is built from 12 residues. The germline gives CDR1 SGHTA, CDR2 FQGNSA. V was clipped by 5 bases and J by 6 bases, with 11 bases between them.

J is TRBJ1-5 and V is TRBV18; no reliable D call. Germline V gene lookup returns CDR1 KGHSH and CDR2 LQKENI. The CDR3 consists of 13 residues. V dropped 6 bases and J dropped 7 bases, with 13 bases sitting between them. CDR3 DNA: TGTGCCAGCTCCCCGGGTTGGTCCCAGCCCCAGCATTTT. This translates into CASSPGWSQPQHF. Using reference TRBV18 and TRBJ1-5 for the parts outside the CDR3, the full variable domain is NAGVMQNPRHLVRRRGQEARLRCSPMKGHSHVYWYRQLPEEGLKFMVYLQKENIIDESGMPKERFSAEFPKEGPSILRIQQVVRGDSAAYFCASSPGWSQPQHFGDGTRLSIL.

This clonotype was observed many times. The chain joins TRBV28 to TRBJ2-5; D call uncertain. Trimming removed 3 bases at V and 3 bases at J, with 11 bases between. CDR3 length equals 14 residues. From germline, CDR1 is MDHEN and CDR2 SYDVKM. CDR3 DNA: TGTGCCAGCAGTTTTTTATCAGGAAAAGAGACCCAGTACTTC. Protein sequence: CASSFLSGKETQYF.

This clonotype was seen at least ten times. The genes are TRBV3-1 and TRBJ2-7; D is perhaps TRBD1 or TRBD2 (6 bases each). CDR1 and CDR2 (germline): LGHDT, YNNKEL (reference sequence). The V end was cut by 4 bases, the J end by 6 bases, with 19 bases between. The CDR3 totals 15 residues. The CDR3 is CASSLYSRGVREQYF. Here the CDR3 DNA reads TGTGCCAGCAGCCTCTACTCTAGGGGGGTCCGCGAGCAGTACTTC.

The rearrangement joins TRBV20-1 to TRBJ2-7; the D gene is possibly TRBD1 (6 bases). Trimming removed 1 base at V and 5 bases at J, with 15 bases between. The CDR3 contains 14 residues. Germline CDR1 and CDR2: DFQATT and SNEGSKA (reference sequence). The CDR3 DNA sequence: TGCAGTGCTAGAGGACAGGTTGTACGGGACGAGCAGTACTTC. It specifies CSARGQVVRDEQYF.

In this sample, this clonotype turned up a few times. The V and J genes are TRBV6-1 and TRBJ2-1; possible D gene TRBD2, 5 bases. The germline V gene has CDR1 MNHNS and CDR2 SASEGT. V was clipped by 2 bases and J by 8 bases, with 10 bases between them. CDR3 length: 13 amino acids. For the CDR3, the DNA is TGTGCCAGCAGTGAAAGCCCGAGGGATGAGCAGTTCTTC. Translated: CASSESPRDEQFF.

Of note for this clonotype: A much larger clone is a single base away; this may be a read error. V and J are TRBV7-2 and TRBJ2-3; D is possibly TRBD2 (6 bases). The CDR3 is 14 residues long. Germline values: CDR1 SGHTA, CDR2 FQGNSA. CDR3 loop: CASSPDMRGDMQYF. The CDR3 coding sequence is TGTGCCAGCAGCCCCGATATGCGGGGTGATATGCAGTATTTT.

This clonotype was seen repeatedly, ten times or more. V usage is TRBV2 and J usage is TRBJ2-2, with TRBD2 matching 9 bases. Losses at the gene ends were 2 bases for V and 1 base for J; bases not matched to a gene: 11. Germline V gene data show CDR1 as SNHLY and CDR2 as FYNNEI. The CDR3 extends over 19 amino acids. The CDR3 loop is CASSEWAGGPRMNTGELFF. DNA of the CDR3: TGTGCCAGCAGTGAATGGGCGGGAGGGCCTCGGATGAACACCGGGGAGCTGTTTTTT.

Many counts were recorded for this clonotype. This sequence joins TRBV7-3 and TRBJ2-3; D is possibly TRBD2 (6 bases). CDR1 SGHTA and CDR2 FQGTGA come from the germline V gene. The CDR3 totals 14 residues. V was shortened by 5 bases and J by 6 bases, with 15 bases between the two germline ends. CDR3 in amino acids: CASSPSSGADTQYF. CDR3 DNA: TGTGCCAGCAGCCCCAGTAGCGGAGCCGATACGCAGTATTTT.

Many counts were recorded for this clonotype. This chain joins TRBV27 and TRBJ2-4; perhaps TRBD1 as D (6 bases). Germline CDR1 MNHEY, CDR2 SMNVEV (reference sequence). This CDR3 is built from 15 residues. Trimming removed 3 bases from V and 1 base from J, with 10 bases in between. The CDR3 coding sequence is TGTGCCAGCAGTTTGACAGGCCAGGCCAAAAACATTCAGTACTTC. Residues: CASSLTGQAKNIQYF.

Ten or more counts support this clonotype. The chain carries TRBV18 and TRBJ1-4; D is uncertain. Between the trimmed V and J ends, which lost 2 bases and 8 bases, there was a span of 6 bases. Germline CDR1 and CDR2: KGHSH and LQKENI. This CDR3 is 12 amino acids long. The CDR3 loop reads CASSPGREKLFF. CDR3 bases: TGTGCCAGCTCACCAGGGAGGGAAAAACTGTTTTTT.

The chain carries TRBV28 and TRBJ1-3, with D possibly TRBD1 on 5 matching bases. The V end was cut by 5 bases, the J end by 2 bases, with 13 bases between. This CDR3 contains 15 residues. The V gene's germline CDR1 is MDHEN and CDR2 SYDVKM. CDR3 in amino acids: CASSPLKGPGNTIYF. The CDR3 region has the DNA TGTGCCAGCAGTCCACTCAAGGGGCCTGGAAACACCATATATTTT. Supplemented by reference TRBV28 and TRBJ1-3, the full variable domain reads DVKVTQSSRYLVKRTGEKVFLECVQDMDHENMFWYRQDPGLGLRLIYFSYDVKMKEKGDIPEGYSVSREKKERFSLILESASTNQTSMYLCASSPLKGPGNTIYFGEGSWLTVV.

V gene TRBV19 combines with J gene TRBJ2-7; maybe TRBD2 (5 bases). In germline, CDR1 is LNHDA, CDR2 SQIVND (reference sequence). This CDR3 spans 13 amino acids. V was clipped by 3 bases and J by 5 bases, with 11 bases between them. In nucleotides, the CDR3 is TGTGCCAGTAGTATTCCATCGCGGGACGAGCAGTACTTC. It specifies CASSIPSRDEQYF.

This clonotype was seen repeatedly, ten times or more. The genes are TRBV28 and TRBJ2-1, with D perhaps TRBD2 (6 bases). Germline-derived CDR1 and CDR2 are MDHEN and SYDVKM. V gave up 3 bases and J gave up 5 bases, with 17 bases separating them. The CDR3 is 16 residues long. Written as DNA, the CDR3 is TGTGCCAGCAGTTTCCTCGGGACTGAGATCGACAATGAGCAGTTCTTC. Amino acid sequence: CASSFLGTEIDNEQFF.

This clonotype has only a few counts. The chain is built from TRBV18 and TRBJ2-7, with D perhaps TRBD1 (6 bases). Trimming took 0 bases from V and 7 from J, leaving 13 bases between them. The CDR3 spans 14 residues. Germline values: CDR1 KGHSH, CDR2 LQKENI. Written as DNA, the CDR3 is TGTGCCAGCTCACCACCGGGACATCGGATGGAGCAGTACTTC. This codes for CASSPPGHRMEQYF.

The genes are TRBV12-3 or TRBV12-4 and TRBJ1-1; D might be TRBD1 (6 bases). The CDR3 totals 16 residues. V was pared by 1 base and J by 4 bases, with 16 bases between. The CDR3 DNA follows: TGTGCCAGCAGTTTAGTAGGGGGGCTCCTGGGCACTGAAGCTTTCTTT. Translating it yields CASSLVGGLLGTEAFF.

For this clonotype: This could be a read error, since a much larger clone is one nucleotide away. It is likely a read error, because the conserved phenylalanine at the end of the CDR3 is missing. J is TRBJ1-1 and V is TRBV29-1; 7 positions match TRBD1. Trimming cost V 5 bases and J 7 bases; bases outside gene matches: 7. Germline assignment: CDR1 SQVTM and CDR2 ANQGSEA. This CDR3 has 12 amino acids. The CDR3 protein is CSVYQGVNEAFL. The DNA of the CDR3 is TGCAGCGTTTATCAGGGGGTTAATGAAGCTTTCCTT.

This clonotype was seen ten or more times. V and J are TRBV20-1 and TRBJ1-5, with 7 bases aligning to TRBD1. CDR1 is DFQATT, CDR2 SNEGSKA, per germline (reference sequence). V lost 0 bases, J lost 4 bases, and 6 bases stayed unmatched. CDR3 size: 15 residues. The CDR3 protein is CSARERTGVNQPQHF. The CDR3, as DNA: TGCAGTGCTAGAGAGAGGACAGGAGTTAATCAGCCCCAGCATTTT.

Details on this clonotype: One end of the junction fails to match germline, which may point to a read error. The chain combines TRBV11-2 with TRBJ2-7; D unclear. The CDR3 is 12 residues long. CDR1 is SGHAT and CDR2 is FQNNGV in the germline V gene. The DNA of the CDR3 is TGTGCCAGCAGCTCCTCGTCCTACGAGCAGCACTTC. It encodes CASSSSSYEQHF.

V and J are TRBV7-9 and TRBJ2-2; tentatively, D is TRBD2 (6 bases). CDR1 and CDR2 (germline): SEHNR, FQNEAQ (reference sequence). CDR3 size: 16 residues. The germline V and J ends were trimmed by 5 bases and 0 bases, with 13 bases remaining between them. The CDR3 protein is CASSPDSGTNTGELFF. The CDR3 bases are TGTGCCAGCAGCCCAGATAGCGGAACGAACACCGGGGAGCTGTTTTTT.